The rows below give T cell receptor beta chains drawn from one sample of a study of coeliac disease. Sequenced by immunoSEQ multiplex PCR; TCRdb stores in-frame clones only, minus some. The sample includes about 4,500 clones, less than 65% of them seen just once. The sequenced sample was intraepithelial lymphocytes from the gut. The source of these receptors is a woman between 18 and 30 years old with active celiac disease. Each CDR3 is given with its conserved first and last residue. The D gene is left open where the match is weak. Clone sizes are given selectively: once, few, many, or a class where the clone is expanded.

TRBJ2-1	few	TRBV11-2	.	CASSLRVERARGNEQFF	TGTGCCAGCAGCCTAAGGGTCGAAAGGGCGCGGGGCAATGAGCAGTTCTTC
TRBJ2-2	once	TRBV4-1	.	CASSHFRGYTGELFF	TGCGCCAGCAGCCATTTTCGGGGGTACACCGGGGAGCTGTTTTTT
TRBJ2-4	.	TRBV7-8	.	CASSSEEAGQNIQYF	TGTGCCAGCAGCTCCGAGGAGGCGGGGCAAAACATTCAGTACTTC
TRBJ2-1	few	TRBV19	TRBD2	CASSAGGRYNEQFF	TGTGCCAGTAGTGCGGGGGGGCGATACAATGAGCAGTTCTTC
TRBJ1-2	.	TRBV5-4	.	CASSPQGLDGYTF	TGTGCCAGCAGCCCACAGGGATTAGACGGCTACACCTTC
TRBJ1-4	few	TRBV5-4	.	CASSAGGVTREKLFF	TGTGCCAGCAGCGCGGGGGGGGTAACGAGAGAAAAACTGTTTTTT
TRBJ2-7	.	TRBV7-2	.	CASSLDWPYGEQYF	TGTGCCAGCAGCTTAGATTGGCCTTACGGGGAGCAGTACTTC
TRBJ2-7	.	TRBV4-1	.	CASSEGRTSYEQYF	TGCGCCAGCAGCGAGGGTCGGACCTCCTACGAGCAGTACTTC
TRBJ1-1	.	TRBV11-2	.	CASSLGDTLTEAFF	TGTGCCAGCAGCTTAGGGGACACTCTCACTGAAGCTTTCTTT
TRBJ2-7	.	TRBV5-4	TRBD2	CASSLGQRGADSYEQYF	TGTGCCAGCAGCTTGGGTCAGCGGGGGGCGGATTCCTACGAGCAGTACTTC
TRBJ1-2	.	TRBV5-4	.	CASVNVLPGKTYGYTF	TGTGCCAGCGTAAACGTCCTACCAGGAAAGACCTATGGCTACACCTTC
TRBJ2-5	.	TRBV19	TRBD2	CASSGSGQYRETQYF	TGTGCCAGTAGCGGTAGCGGGCAGTATAGGGAGACCCAGTACTTC
TRBJ1-1	.	TRBV27	.	CASSFFRGGEAFF	TGTGCCAGCAGTTTTTTTAGGGGTGGTGAAGCTTTCTTT
TRBJ2-3	.	TRBV14	.	CASSQVFWGSTDTQYF	TGTGCCAGCAGCCAAGTATTCTGGGGCAGCACAGATACGCAGTATTTT
TRBJ1-1	.	TRBV4-2	TRBD1	CASSFIQGAGVDTEAFF	TGTGCCAGCAGCTTCATACAGGGGGCCGGCGTAGACACTGAAGCTTTCTTT
TRBJ2-3	.	TRBV4-1	.	CASSHPYRGDTQYF	TGCGCCAGCAGCCACCCCTATCGGGGGGATACGCAGTATTTT
TRBJ2-1	.	TRBV13	TRBD2	CASSSGLADDEQFF	TGTGCCAGCAGCTCGGGACTAGCGGATGATGAGCAGTTCTTC
TRBJ1-6	.	TRBV7-8	TRBD1	CASSFGTGRHSYNSPLHF	TGTGCCAGCAGCTTTGGGACAGGGCGACACTCCTATAATTCACCCCTCCACTTT
TRBJ2-4	medium-sized	TRBV4-1	TRBD1	CATTDRGDIQYF	TGCGCCACCACGGACAGGGGAGACATTCAGTACTTC
TRBJ2-7	.	TRBV20-1	.	CSAWTSYEQYF	TGCAGTGCTTGGACATCCTACGAGCAGTACTTC
TRBJ2-1	.	TRBV4-1	.	CASSRLQRLTYNEQFF	TGCGCCAGCAGCCGACTGCAGCGACTTACCTACAATGAGCAGTTCTTC
TRBJ2-7	.	TRBV5-1	TRBD1	CASSFNRGYEQYF	TGCGCCAGCAGCTTTAACAGGGGTTACGAGCAGTACTTC
TRBJ2-1	.	TRBV7-8	TRBD2	CASSSLAGGYNEQFF	TGTGCCAGCAGCTCACTAGCGGGGGGCTACAATGAGCAGTTCTTC
TRBJ2-1	.	TRBV15	TRBD1	CATSRGTGQGNNEQFF	TGTGCCACCAGCAGAGGAACGGGACAGGGCAACAATGAGCAGTTCTTC
TRBJ1-1	.	TRBV5-1	.	CASSLWSGRTEAFF	TGCGCCAGCAGCTTGTGGTCAGGTAGGACTGAAGCTTTCTTT
TRBJ2-7	.	TRBV6-5	TRBD1	CASSLDRGLDEQYF	TGTGCCAGCAGCTTGGACAGGGGGCTAGACGAGCAGTACTTC
TRBJ1-2	.	TRBV7-8	.	CASSLRSGINYGYTF	TGTGCCAGCAGCTTAAGGTCAGGGATTAACTATGGCTACACCTTC
TRBJ1-5	few	TRBV5-6	.	CASSLRQGGQPQHF	TGTGCCAGCAGCTTGCGTCAGGGAGGTCAGCCCCAGCATTTT
TRBJ2-7	few	TRBV7-9	TRBD1	CASRGQGPLPYEQYF	TGTGCCAGCAGGGGACAGGGGCCCCTTCCCTACGAGCAGTACTTC
TRBJ2-7	few	TRBV11-2	TRBD2	CASSGGIGEGYEQYF	TGTGCCAGCAGCGGCGGTATTGGGGAGGGTTACGAGCAGTACTTC
TRBJ2-1	.	TRBV5-4	TRBD2	CASRGGISYNEQFF	TGTGCCAGCAGGGGGGGGATCTCCTACAATGAGCAGTTCTTC
TRBJ2-1	.	TRBV11-2	TRBD2	CASSDHWLAVVGGEQFF	TGTGCCAGCAGCGACCACTGGCTAGCGGTTGTGGGGGGTGAGCAGTTCTTC
TRBJ2-7	.	TRBV9	.	CASSPNPTYEQYF	TGTGCCAGCAGCCCAAATCCTACCTACGAGCAGTACTTC
TRBJ2-2	.	TRBV7-9	.	CATAGQGVRGELFF	TGTGCCACCGCAGGTCAAGGGGTACGCGGGGAGCTGTTTTTT
TRBJ2-2	few	TRBV28	.	CASSLGAGSYTGELFF	TGTGCCAGCAGTTTGGGGGCCGGGTCCTACACCGGGGAGCTGTTTTTT
TRBJ2-5	once	TRBV7-9	TRBD2	CASSPRTSGEQETQYF	TGTGCCAGCAGCCCCCGGACTAGCGGGGAACAAGAGACCCAGTACTTC
TRBJ1-2	.	TRBV2	.	CASSEVRWYPTTTF	TGTGCCAGCAGTGAGGTCCGGTGGTATCCGACGACTACCTTC
TRBJ2-7	.	TRBV6-6	.	CASREIDWSYEQYF	TGTGCCAGCAGAGAAATTGACTGGTCATACGAGCAGTACTTC
TRBJ1-1	.	TRBV2	.	CASSVRDGDTEAFF	TGTGCCAGCAGTGTGCGAGACGGGGACACTGAAGCTTTCTTT
TRBJ1-5	.	TRBV4-2	.	CASSQDPWAGFRQPQHF	TGTGCCAGCAGCCAAGATCCGTGGGCAGGCTTCCGTCAGCCCCAGCATTTT
TRBJ2-7	.	TRBV28	TRBD1	CASSTSGTGAWVLNF	TGTGCCAGCAGTACCTCCGGGACAGGGGCCTGGGTCCTAAACTTC
TRBJ1-1	.	TRBV2	TRBD1	CASSAGGRSAAFF	TGTGCCAGCAGCGCAGGGGGGCGTTCGGCGGCTTTCTTT
TRBJ2-1	.	TRBV7-9	TRBD2	CASRPMGLANNEQFF	TGTGCCAGCCGTCCGATGGGACTAGCTAACAATGAGCAGTTCTTC
TRBJ1-2	large	TRBV20-1	TRBD1	CSAIGQDF	TGCAGTGCTATAGGACAGGACTTC
TRBJ1-2	few	TRBV7-9	TRBD1	CASSPQGAYGYTF	TGTGCCAGCAGCCCCCAGGGGGCCTATGGCTACACCTTC
TRBJ2-5	.	TRBV18	.	CASSLRTEGSETQYF	TGTGCCAGCTCCCTTAGGACAGAAGGAAGCGAGACCCAGTACTTC
TRBJ1-1	.	TRBV5-1	TRBD1	CASSWGQLDTEAFF	TGCGCCAGCAGCTGGGGACAGTTAGACACTGAAGCTTTCTTT
TRBJ1-2	medium-sized	TRBV6-1	.	CASTFRGGSGGYTF	TGTGCCAGCACTTTCAGGGGCGGAAGCGGTGGCTACACCTTC
TRBJ2-5	.	TRBV28	TRBD1	CASSSDRAPFPDQYF	TGTGCCAGCAGTTCCGACAGGGCCCCCTTCCCGGACCAGTACTTC
TRBJ1-2	.	TRBV6-5	TRBD1	CASSWDSNYGYTF	TGTGCCAGCAGTTGGGACAGCAACTATGGCTACACCTTC
TRBJ1-4	.	TRBV2	.	CASSGPGGRPWEEKLFF	TGTGCCAGCAGTGGACCCGGGGGGCGCCCTTGGGAGGAAAAACTGTTTTTT
TRBJ2-1	.	TRBV4-1	.	CASSQLEGGGYNEQFF	TGCGCCAGCAGCCAACTAGAGGGAGGAGGCTACAATGAGCAGTTCTTC
TRBJ1-1	.	TRBV6-1	TRBD1	CASSVGTVTEAFF	TGTGCCAGCAGCGTTGGGACAGTGACTGAAGCTTTCTTT
TRBJ2-7	few	TRBV30	TRBD2	CAWSVLAGGPREQYF	TGTGCCTGGAGTGTACTAGCGGGAGGGCCACGAGAGCAGTACTTC
TRBJ2-1	.	TRBV10-1	TRBD2	CASSDQAGNSYNEQFF	TGCGCCAGCAGTGACCAAGCGGGGAACTCCTACAATGAGCAGTTCTTC
TRBJ2-5	.	TRBV18	.	CASSPPRNGEFQETQYF	TGTGCCAGCTCACCACCGAGGAACGGGGAGTTTCAAGAGACCCAGTACTTC
TRBJ1-1	.	TRBV7-3	.	CASSLQGNTEAFF	TGTGCCAGCAGTTTACAGGGGAACACTGAAGCTTTCTTT
TRBJ1-2	.	TRBV28	.	CASSFRGTEGNYGYTF	TGTGCCAGCAGTTTTCGAGGGACGGAGGGGAATTATGGCTACACCTTC
TRBJ1-5	large	TRBV27	.	CASSFGPWAPQHF	TGTGCCAGCAGTTTTGGGCCTTGGGCGCCCCAGCATTTT